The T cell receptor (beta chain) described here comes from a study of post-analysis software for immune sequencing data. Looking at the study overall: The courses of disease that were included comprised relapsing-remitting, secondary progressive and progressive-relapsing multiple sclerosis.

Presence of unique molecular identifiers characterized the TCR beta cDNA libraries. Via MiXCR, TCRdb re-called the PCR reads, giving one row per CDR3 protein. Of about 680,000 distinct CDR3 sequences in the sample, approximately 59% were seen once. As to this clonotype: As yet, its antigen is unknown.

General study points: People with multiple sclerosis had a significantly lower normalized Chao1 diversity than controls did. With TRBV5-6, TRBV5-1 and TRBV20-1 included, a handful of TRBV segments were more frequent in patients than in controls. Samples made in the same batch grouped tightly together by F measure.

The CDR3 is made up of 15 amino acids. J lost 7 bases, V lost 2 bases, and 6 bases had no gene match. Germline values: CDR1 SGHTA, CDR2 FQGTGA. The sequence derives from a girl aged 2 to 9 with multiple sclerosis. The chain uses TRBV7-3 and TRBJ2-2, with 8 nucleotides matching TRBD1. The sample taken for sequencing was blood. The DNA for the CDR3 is TGTGCCAGCAGCTTACAGGGGGCTGGTGGCGGGGAGCTGTTTTTT. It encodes CASSLQGAGGGELFF.